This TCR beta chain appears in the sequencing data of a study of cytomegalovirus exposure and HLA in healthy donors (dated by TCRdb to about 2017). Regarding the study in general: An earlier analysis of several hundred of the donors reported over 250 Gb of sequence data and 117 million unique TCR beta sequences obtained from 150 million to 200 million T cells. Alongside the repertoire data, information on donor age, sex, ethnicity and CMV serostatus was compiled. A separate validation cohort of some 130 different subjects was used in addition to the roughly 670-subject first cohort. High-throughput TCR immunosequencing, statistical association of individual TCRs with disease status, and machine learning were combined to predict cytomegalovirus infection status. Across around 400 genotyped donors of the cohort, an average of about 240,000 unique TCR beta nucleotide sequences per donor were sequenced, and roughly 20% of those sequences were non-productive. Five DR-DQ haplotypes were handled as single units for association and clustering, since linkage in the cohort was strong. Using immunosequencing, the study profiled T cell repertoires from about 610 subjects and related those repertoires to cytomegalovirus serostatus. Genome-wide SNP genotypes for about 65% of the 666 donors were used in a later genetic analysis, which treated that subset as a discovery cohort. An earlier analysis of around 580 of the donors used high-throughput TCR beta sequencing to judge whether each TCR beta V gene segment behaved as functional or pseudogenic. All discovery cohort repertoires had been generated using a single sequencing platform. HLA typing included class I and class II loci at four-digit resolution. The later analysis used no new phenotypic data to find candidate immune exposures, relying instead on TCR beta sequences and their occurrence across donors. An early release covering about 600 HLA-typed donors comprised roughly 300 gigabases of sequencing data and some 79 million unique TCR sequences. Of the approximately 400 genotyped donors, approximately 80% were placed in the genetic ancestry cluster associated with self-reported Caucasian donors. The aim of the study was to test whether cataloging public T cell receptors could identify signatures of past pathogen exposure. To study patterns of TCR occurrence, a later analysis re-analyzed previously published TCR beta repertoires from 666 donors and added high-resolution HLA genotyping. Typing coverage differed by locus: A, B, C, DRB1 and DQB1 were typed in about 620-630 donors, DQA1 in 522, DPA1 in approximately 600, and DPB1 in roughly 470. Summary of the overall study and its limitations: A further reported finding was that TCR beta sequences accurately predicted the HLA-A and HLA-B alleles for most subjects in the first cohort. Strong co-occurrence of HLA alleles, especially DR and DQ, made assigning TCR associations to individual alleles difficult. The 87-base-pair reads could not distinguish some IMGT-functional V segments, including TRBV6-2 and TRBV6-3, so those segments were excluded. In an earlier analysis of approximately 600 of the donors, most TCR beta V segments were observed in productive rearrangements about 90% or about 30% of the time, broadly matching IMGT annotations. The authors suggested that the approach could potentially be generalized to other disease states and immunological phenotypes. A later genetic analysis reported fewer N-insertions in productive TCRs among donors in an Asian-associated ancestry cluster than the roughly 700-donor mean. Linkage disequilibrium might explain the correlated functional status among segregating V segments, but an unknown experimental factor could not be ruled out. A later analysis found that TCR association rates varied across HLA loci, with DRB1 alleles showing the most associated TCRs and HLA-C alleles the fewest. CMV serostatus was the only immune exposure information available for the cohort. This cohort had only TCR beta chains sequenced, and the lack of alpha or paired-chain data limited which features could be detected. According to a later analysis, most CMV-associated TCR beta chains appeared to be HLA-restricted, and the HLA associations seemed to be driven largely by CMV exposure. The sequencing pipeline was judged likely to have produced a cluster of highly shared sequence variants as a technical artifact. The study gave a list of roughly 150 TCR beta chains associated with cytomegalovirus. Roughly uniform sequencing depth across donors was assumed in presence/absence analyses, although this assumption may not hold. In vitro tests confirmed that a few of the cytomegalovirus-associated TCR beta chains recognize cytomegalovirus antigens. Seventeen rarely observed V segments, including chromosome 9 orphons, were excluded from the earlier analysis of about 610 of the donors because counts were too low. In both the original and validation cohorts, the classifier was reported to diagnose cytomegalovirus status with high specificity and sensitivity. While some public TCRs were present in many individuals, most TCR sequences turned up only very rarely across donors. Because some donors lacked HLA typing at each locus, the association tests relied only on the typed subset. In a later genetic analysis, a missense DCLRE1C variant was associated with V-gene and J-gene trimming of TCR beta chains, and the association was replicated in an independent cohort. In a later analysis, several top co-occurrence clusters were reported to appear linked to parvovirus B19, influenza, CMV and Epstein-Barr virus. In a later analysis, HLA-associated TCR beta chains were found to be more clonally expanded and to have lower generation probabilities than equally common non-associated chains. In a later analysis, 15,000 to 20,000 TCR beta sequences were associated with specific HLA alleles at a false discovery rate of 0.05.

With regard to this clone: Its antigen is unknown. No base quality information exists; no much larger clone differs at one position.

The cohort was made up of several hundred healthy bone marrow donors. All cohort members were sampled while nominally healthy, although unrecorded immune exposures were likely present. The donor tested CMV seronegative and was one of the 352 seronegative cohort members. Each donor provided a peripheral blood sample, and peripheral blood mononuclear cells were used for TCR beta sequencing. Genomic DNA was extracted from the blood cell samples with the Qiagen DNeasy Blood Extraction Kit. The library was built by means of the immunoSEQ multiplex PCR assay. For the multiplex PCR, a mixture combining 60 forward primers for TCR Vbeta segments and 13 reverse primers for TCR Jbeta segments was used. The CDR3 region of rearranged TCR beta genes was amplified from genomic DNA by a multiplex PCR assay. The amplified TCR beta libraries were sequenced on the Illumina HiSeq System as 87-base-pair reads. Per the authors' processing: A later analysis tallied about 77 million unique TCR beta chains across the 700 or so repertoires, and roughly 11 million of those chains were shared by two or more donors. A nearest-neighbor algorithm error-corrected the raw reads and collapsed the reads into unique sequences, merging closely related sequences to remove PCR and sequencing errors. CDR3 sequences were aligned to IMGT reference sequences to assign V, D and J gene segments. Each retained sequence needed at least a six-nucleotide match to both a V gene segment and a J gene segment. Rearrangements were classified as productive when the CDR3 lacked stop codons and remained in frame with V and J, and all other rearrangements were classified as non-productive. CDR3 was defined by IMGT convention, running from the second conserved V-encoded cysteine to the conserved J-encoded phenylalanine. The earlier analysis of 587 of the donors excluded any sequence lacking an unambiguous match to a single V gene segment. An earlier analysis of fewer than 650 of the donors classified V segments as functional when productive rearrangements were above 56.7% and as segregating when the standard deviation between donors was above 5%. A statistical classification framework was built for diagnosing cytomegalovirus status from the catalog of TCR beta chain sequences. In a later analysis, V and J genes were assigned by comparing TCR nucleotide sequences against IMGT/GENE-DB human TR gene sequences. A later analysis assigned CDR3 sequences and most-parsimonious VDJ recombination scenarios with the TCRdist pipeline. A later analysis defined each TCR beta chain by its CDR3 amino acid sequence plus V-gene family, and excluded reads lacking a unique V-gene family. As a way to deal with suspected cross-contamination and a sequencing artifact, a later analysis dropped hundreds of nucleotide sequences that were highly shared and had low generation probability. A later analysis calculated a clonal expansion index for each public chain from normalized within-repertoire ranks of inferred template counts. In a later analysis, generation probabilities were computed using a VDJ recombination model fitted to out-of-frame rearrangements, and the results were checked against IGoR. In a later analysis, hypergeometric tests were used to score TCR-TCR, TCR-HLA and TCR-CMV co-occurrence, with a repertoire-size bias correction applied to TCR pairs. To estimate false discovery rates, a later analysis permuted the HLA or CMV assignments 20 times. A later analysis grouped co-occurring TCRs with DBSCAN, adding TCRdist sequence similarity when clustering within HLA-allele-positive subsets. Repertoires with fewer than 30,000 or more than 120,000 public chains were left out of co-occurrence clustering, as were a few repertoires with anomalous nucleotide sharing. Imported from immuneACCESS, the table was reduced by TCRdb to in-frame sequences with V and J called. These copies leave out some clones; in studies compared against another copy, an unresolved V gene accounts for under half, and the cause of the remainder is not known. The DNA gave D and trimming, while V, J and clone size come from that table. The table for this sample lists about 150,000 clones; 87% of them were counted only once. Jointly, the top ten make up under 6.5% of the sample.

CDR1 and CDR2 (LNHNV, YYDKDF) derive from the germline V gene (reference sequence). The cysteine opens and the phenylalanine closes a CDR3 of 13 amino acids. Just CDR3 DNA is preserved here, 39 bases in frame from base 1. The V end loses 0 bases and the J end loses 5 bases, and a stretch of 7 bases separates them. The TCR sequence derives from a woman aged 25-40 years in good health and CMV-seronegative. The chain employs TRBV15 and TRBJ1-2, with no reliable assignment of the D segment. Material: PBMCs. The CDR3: CATSRDIQYGYTF. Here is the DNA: TGTGCCACCAGCAGAGATATCCAGTATGGCTACACCTTC.